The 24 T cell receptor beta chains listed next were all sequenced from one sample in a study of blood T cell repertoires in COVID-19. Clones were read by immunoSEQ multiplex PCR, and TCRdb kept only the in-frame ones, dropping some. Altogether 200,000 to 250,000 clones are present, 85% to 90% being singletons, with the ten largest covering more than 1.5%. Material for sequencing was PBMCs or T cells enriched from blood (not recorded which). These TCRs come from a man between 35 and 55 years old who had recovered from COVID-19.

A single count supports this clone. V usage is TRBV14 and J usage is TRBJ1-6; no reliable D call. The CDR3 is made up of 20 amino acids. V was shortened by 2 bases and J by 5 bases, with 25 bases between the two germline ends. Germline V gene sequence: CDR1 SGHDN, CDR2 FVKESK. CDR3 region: CASSQFPVSEEEHDNSPLHF. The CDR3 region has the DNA TGTGCCAGCAGCCAATTTCCGGTCTCAGAGGAGGAACACGATAATTCACCCCTCCACTTT.

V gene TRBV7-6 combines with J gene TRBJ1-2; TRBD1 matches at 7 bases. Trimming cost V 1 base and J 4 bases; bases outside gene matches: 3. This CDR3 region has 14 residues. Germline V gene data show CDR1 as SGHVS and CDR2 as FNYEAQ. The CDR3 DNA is TGTGCCAGCAGCTTAGGGGGGGACAGCTATGGCTACACCTTC. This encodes CASSLGGDSYGYTF.

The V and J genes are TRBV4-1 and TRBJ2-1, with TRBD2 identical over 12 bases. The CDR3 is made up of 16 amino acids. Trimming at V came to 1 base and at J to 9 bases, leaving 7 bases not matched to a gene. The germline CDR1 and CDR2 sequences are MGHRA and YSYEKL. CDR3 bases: TGCGCCAGCAGCCAAGCTCAGACTAGCGGGAGTTCTGAGCAGTTCTTC. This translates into CASSQAQTSGSSEQFF.

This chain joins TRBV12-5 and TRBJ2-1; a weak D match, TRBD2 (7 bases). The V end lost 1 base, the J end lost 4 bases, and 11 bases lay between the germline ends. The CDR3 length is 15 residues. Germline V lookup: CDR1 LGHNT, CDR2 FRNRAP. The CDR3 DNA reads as TGTGCTAGTGGTTTGGGAGGGAGGGGGTACAATGAGCAGTTCTTC. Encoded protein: CASGLGGRGYNEQFF.

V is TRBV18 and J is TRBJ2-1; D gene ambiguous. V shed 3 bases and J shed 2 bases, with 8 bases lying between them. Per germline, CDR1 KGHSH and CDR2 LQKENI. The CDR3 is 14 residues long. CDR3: CASSPASTYNEQFF. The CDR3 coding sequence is TGTGCCAGCTCACCCGCTAGTACCTACAATGAGCAGTTCTTC. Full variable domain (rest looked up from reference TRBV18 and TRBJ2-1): NAGVMQNPRHLVRRRGQEARLRCSPMKGHSHVYWYRQLPEEGLKFMVYLQKENIIDESGMPKERFSAEFPKEGPSILRIQQVVRGDSAAYFCASSPASTYNEQFFGPGTRLTVL.

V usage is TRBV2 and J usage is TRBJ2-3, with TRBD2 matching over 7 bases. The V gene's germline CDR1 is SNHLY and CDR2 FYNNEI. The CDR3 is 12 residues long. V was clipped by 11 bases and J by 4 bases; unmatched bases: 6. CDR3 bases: TGTGCCGGGAGGGTTGAAGCAGATACGCAGTATTTT. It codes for CAGRVEADTQYF.

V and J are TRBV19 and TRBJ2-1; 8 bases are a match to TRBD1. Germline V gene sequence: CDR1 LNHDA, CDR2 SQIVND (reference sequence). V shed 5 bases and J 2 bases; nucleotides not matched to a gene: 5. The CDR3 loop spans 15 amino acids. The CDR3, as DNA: TGTGCCAGTAGTCCTAACAGGGGGGCCTACAATGAGCAGTTCTTC. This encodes CASSPNRGAYNEQFF.

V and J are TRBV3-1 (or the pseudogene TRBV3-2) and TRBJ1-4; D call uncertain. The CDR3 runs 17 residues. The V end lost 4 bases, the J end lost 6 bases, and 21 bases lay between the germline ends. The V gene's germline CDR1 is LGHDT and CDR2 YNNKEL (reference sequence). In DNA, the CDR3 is TGTGCCAGCAGCCCATTCCTACCAATAGAGGCTGATGAAAAACTGTTTTTT. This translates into CASSPFLPIEADEKLFF.

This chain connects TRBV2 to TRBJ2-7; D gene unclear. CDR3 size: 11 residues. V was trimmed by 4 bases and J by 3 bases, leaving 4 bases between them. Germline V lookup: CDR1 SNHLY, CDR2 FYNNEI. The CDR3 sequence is CASSGYYEQYF. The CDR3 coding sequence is TGTGCCAGCAGTGGCTACTACGAGCAGTACTTC.

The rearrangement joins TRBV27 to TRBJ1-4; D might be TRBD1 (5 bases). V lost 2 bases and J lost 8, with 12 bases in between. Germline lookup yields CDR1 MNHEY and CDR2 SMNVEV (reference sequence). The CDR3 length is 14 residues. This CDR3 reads CASSLAGSGEKLFF. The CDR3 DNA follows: TGTGCCAGCAGTTTAGCAGGGTCAGGGGAAAAACTGTTTTTT.

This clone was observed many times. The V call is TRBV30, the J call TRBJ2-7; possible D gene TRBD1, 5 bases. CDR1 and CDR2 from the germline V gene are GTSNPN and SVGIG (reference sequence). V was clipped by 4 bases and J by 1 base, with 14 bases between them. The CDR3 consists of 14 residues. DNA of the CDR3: TGTGCCTGGATGGCAGGGTTAGGGTCCTACGAGCAGTACTTC. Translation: CAWMAGLGSYEQYF.

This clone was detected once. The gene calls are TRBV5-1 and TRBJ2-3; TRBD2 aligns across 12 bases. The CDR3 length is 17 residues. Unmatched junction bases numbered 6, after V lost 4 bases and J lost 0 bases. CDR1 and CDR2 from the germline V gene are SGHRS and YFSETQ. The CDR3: CASSLRLAGVSTDTQYF. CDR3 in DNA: TGCGCCAGCAGCCTGAGACTAGCGGGGGTTAGCACAGATACGCAGTATTTT. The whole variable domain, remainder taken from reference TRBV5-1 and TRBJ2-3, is KAGVTQTPRYLIKTRGQQVTLSCSPISGHRSVSWYQQTPGQGLQFLFEYFSETQRNKGNFPGRFSGRQFSNSRSEMNVSTLELGDSALYLCASSLRLAGVSTDTQYFGPGTRLTVL.

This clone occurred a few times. CDR3 in DNA: TGCGCCAGCAGCTTGGGGGCAGGGGGCGCGACTGAAGCTTTCTTT. Protein sequence: CASSLGAGGATEAFF. This chain links TRBV5-1 with TRBJ1-1, with 8 bases that match TRBD1. The CDR3 consists of 15 residues. CDR1 and CDR2 (germline): SGHRS, YFSETQ. The trim removed 0 bases at V and 5 bases at J, leaving 6 bases unmatched.

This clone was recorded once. DNA for the CDR3: TGTGCCAGTAGCCACGGACAGGGGGACGAGCAGTACTTC. The encoded protein is CASSHGQGDEQYF. V and J are TRBV19 and TRBJ2-7, with 10 bases aligning to TRBD1. The CDR3 extends over 13 amino acids. Trimming cost V 6 bases and J 5 bases; bases outside gene matches: 4. Germline CDR1 and CDR2: LNHDA and SQIVND (reference sequence).

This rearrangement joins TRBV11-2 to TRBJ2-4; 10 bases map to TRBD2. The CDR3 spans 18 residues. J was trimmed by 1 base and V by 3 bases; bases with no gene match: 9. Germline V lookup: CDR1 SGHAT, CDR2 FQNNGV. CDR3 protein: CASSFGLAGVGAKNIQYF. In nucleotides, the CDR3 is TGTGCCAGCAGCTTTGGTCTAGCGGGAGTCGGCGCCAAAAACATTCAGTACTTC.

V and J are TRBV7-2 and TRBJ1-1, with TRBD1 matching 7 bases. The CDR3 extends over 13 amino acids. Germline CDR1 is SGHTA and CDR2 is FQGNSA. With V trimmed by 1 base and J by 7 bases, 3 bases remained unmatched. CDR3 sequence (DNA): TGTGCCAGCAGCTTAGATTCAGGGGGTGAAGCTTTCTTT. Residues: CASSLDSGGEAFF.

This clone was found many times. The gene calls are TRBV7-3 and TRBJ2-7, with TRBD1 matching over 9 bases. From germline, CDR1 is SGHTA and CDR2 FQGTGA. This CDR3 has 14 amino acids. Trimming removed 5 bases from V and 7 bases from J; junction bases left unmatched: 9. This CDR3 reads CASSPGTGIWEQYF. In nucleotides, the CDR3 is TGTGCCAGCAGCCCCGGGACAGGGATTTGGGAGCAGTACTTC.

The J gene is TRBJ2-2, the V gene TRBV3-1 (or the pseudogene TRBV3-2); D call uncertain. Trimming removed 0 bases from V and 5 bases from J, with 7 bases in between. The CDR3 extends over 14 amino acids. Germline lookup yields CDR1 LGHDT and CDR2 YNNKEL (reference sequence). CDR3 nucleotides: TGTGCCAGCAGCCAAGATTTCGGGACCGGGGAGCTGTTTTTT. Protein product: CASSQDFGTGELFF.

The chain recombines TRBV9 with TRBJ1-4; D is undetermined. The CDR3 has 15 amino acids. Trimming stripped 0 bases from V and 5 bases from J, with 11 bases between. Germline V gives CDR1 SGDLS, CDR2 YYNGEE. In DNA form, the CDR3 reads TGTGCCAGCAGCGTAGACGAGGGAGCGAATGAAAAACTGTTTTTT. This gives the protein CASSVDEGANEKLFF.

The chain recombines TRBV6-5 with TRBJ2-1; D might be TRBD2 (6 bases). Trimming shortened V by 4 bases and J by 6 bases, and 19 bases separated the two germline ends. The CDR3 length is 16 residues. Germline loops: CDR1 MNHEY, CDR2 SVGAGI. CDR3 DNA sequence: TGTGCCAGCAGTTCCTACGGAGGGCCAGAAGGCAATGAGCAGTTCTTC. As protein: CASSSYGGPEGNEQFF.

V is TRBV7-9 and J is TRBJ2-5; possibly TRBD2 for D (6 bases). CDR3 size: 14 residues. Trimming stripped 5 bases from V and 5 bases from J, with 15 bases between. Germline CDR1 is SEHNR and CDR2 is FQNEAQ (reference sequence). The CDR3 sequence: CASSPLRAGETQYF. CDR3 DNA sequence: TGTGCCAGCAGCCCCCTTAGGGCGGGGGAGACCCAGTACTTC.

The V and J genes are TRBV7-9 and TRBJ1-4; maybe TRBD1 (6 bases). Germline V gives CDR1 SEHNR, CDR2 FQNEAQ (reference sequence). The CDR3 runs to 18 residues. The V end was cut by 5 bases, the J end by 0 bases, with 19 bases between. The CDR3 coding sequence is TGTGCCAGCAGCCCTCCGACAGGAGACTTAGCAACTAATGAAAAACTGTTTTTT. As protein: CASSPPTGDLATNEKLFF.

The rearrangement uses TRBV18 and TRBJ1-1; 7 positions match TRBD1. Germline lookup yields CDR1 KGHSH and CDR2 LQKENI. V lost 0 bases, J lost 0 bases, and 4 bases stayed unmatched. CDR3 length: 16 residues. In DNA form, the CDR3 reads TGTGCCAGCTCACCACCAGGGGGCCTAGTGAACACTGAAGCTTTCTTT. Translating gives CASSPPGGLVNTEAFF. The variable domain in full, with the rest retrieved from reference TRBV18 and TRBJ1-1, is NAGVMQNPRHLVRRRGQEARLRCSPMKGHSHVYWYRQLPEEGLKFMVYLQKENIIDESGMPKERFSAEFPKEGPSILRIQQVVRGDSAAYFCASSPPGGLVNTEAFFGQGTRLTVV.

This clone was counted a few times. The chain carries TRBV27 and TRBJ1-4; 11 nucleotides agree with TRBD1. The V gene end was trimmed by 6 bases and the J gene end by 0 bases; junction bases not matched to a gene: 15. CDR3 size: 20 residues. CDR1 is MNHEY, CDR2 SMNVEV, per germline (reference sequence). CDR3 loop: CASSPRASGTGGSTNEKLFF. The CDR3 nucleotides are TGTGCCAGCAGCCCAAGGGCTTCCGGGACAGGGGGGTCAACTAATGAAAAACTGTTTTTT. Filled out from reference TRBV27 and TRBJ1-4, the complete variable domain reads EAQVTQNPRYLITVTGKKLTVTCSQNMNHEYMSWYRQDPGLGLRQIYYSMNVEVTDKGDVPEGYKVSRKEKRNFPLILESPSPNQTSLYFCASSPRASGTGGSTNEKLFFGSGTQLSVL.